This TCR beta chain was retrieved from a study of blood T cell repertoires in COVID-19. Study at large: The samples span acute and convalescent COVID-19 from the United States, Italy and Spain. Nucleic acid was either cDNA or gDNA, and it came from T cells, B-cell-depleted T cells, or PBMCs.

Per the original methods: Amplification from reference gene primers served as the basis for estimated nucleated cell counts. This table comes from immunoSEQ multiplex PCR, and its TCRdb copy is limited to in-frame clones, with some not included. D and trimming come from the DNA, and the V and J calls and clone size come from that table. The sample carries under 300,000 clones, roughly 83% recorded once. Germline V lookup: CDR1 MNHEY, CDR2 SVGAGI. This CDR3 comprises 16 residues. V was trimmed by 0 bases and J by 4 bases, leaving 12 bases between them. Sequenced sample: peripheral blood. The V call is TRBV6-5, the J call TRBJ2-2; D gene unclear. This sequence was found in a man aged 55 to 70 who had recovered from COVID-19. Written as DNA, the CDR3 is TGTGCCAGCAGTTACTCGGCTTCACGGAGCACCGGGGAGCTGTTTTTT. It codes for CASSYSASRSTGELFF.